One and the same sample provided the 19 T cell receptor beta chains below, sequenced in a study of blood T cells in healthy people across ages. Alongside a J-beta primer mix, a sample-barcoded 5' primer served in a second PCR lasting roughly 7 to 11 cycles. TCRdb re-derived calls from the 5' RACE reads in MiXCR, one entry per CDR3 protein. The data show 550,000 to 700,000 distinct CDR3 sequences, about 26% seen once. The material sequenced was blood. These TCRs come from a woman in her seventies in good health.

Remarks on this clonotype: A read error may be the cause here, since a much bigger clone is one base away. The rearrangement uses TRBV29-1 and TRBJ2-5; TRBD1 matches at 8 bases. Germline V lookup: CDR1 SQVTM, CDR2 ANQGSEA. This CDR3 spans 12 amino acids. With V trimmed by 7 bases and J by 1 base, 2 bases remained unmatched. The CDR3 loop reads CSGTGGQETQYF. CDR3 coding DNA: TGCAGCGGCACAGGGGGCCAAGAGACCCAGTACTTC. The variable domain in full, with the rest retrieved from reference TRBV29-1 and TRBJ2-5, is SAVISQKPSRDICQRGTSLTIQCQVDSQVTMMFWYRQQPGQSLTLIATANQGSEATYESGFVIDKFPISRPNLTFSTLTVSNMSPEDSSIYLCSGTGGQETQYFGPGTRLLVL.

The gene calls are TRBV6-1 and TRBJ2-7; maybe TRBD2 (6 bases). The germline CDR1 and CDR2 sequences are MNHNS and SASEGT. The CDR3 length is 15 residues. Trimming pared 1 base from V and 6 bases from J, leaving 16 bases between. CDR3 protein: CASSEDFGDLGEQYF. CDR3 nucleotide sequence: TGTGCCAGCAGTGAAGATTTTGGGGACTTGGGCGAGCAGTACTTC.

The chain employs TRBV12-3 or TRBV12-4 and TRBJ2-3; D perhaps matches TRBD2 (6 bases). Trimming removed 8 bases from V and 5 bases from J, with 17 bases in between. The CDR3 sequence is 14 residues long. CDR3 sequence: CASDMGLGGDTQYF. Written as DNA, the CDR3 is TGTGCCAGCGACATGGGACTGGGGGGAGATACGCAGTATTTT.

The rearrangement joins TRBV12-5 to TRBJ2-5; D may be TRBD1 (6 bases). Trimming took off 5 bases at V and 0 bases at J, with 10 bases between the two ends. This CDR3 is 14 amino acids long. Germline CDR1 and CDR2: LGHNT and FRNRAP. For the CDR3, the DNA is TGTGCTAGTGGTGGGGGACAAAACCAAGAGACCCAGTACTTC. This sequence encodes CASGGGQNQETQYF.

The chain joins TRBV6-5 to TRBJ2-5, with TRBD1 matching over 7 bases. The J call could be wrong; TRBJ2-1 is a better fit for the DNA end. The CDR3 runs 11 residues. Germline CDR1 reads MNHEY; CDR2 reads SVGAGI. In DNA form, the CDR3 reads TGTGCCAGCAGTGCAGACAGGGCCCAGTTCTTC. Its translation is CASSADRAQFF.

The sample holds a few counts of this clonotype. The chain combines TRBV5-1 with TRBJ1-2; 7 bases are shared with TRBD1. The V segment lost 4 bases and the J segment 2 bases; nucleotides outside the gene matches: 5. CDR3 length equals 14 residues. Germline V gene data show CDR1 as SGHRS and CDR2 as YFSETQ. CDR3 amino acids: CASSLGQWNYGYTF. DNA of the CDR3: TGCGCCAGCAGCCTGGGACAGTGGAACTATGGCTACACCTTC.

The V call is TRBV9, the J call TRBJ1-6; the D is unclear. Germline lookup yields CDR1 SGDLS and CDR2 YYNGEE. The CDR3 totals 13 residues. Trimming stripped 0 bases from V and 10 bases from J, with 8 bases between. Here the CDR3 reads CASSVGRGSPLHF. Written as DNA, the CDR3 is TGTGCCAGCAGCGTAGGAAGAGGCTCACCCCTCCACTTT. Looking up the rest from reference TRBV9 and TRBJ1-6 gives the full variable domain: DSGVTQTPKHLITATGQRVTLRCSPRSGDLSVYWYQQSLDQGLQFLIQYYNGEERAKGNILERFSAQQFPDLHSELNLSSLELGDSALYFCASSVGRGSPLHFGNGTRLTVT.

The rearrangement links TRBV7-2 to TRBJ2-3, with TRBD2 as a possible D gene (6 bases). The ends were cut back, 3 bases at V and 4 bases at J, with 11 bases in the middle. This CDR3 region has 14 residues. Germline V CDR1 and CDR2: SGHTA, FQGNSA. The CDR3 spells CASSFGGDADTQYF. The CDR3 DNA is TGTGCCAGCAGCTTTGGCGGGGACGCAGATACGCAGTATTTT.

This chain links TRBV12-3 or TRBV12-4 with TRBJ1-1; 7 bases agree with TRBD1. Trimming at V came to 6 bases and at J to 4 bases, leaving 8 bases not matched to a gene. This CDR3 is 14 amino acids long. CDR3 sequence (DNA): TGTGCCAGCAGGAAGGGGGCGCACGGCACTGAAGCTTTCTTT. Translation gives CASRKGAHGTEAFF.

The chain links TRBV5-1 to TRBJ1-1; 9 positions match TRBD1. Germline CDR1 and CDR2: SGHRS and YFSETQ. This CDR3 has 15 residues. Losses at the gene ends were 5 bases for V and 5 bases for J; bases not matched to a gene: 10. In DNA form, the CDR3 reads TGCGCCAGCAGTCCAACAGGGGGCATGGGGACTGAAGCTTTCTTT. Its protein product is CASSPTGGMGTEAFF.

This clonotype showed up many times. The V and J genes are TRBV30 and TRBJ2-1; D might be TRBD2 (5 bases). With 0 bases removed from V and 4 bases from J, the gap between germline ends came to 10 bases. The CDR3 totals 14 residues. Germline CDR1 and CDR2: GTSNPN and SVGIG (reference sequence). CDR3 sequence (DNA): TGTGCCTGGAGTGTACTAGGATCATACAATGAGCAGTTCTTC. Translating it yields CAWSVLGSYNEQFF.

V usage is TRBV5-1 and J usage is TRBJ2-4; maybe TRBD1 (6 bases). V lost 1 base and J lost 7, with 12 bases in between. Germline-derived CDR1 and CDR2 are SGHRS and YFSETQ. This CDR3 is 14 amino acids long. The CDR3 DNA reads TGCGCCAGCAGCTTGCTACAGGGCGGCAACATTCAGTACTTC. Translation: CASSLLQGGNIQYF. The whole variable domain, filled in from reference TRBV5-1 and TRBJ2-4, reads KAGVTQTPRYLIKTRGQQVTLSCSPISGHRSVSWYQQTPGQGLQFLFEYFSETQRNKGNFPGRFSGRQFSNSRSEMNVSTLELGDSALYLCASSLLQGGNIQYFGAGTRLSVL.

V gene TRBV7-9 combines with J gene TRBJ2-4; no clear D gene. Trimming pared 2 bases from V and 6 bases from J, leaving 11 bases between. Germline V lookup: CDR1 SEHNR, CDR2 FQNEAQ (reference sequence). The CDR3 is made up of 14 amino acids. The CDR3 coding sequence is TGTGCCAGCAGCTTACCAGGCAGATCAAACATTCAGTACTTC. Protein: CASSLPGRSNIQYF.

The CDR3 is CSVRGGSGLEGYTF. CDR3 sequence (DNA): TGCAGCGTCCGAGGCGGTTCCGGTCTAGAGGGCTACACCTTC. This chain joins TRBV29-1 and TRBJ1-2; D uncertain. Germline-derived CDR1 and CDR2 are SQVTM and ANQGSEA. V was cut by 6 bases and J by 8 bases, with 22 bases left in between. The CDR3 runs to 14 residues.

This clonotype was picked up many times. The CDR3 sequence is CASSYSGTGVIHQETQYF. CDR3 in DNA: TGTGCCAGCAGTTACTCCGGGACAGGGGTTATCCACCAAGAGACCCAGTACTTC. The V and J genes are TRBV6-2 or TRBV6-3 and TRBJ2-5; 10 nucleotides align to TRBD1. This CDR3 region has 18 residues. The germline CDR1 and CDR2 sequences are MNHEY and SVGEGT. J gave up 0 bases and V 0 bases, and 7 bases lay outside the gene matches.

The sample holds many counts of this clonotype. This CDR3 reads CSAFPGTYNSPLHF. The CDR3 DNA reads TGCAGTGCCTTCCCAGGGACCTATAATTCACCCCTCCACTTT. V gene TRBV20-1 combines with J gene TRBJ1-6; a weak D match, TRBD1 (5 bases). Trimming removed 6 bases from V and 2 bases from J, with 11 bases in between. Looked up from germline, CDR1 is DFQATT and CDR2 is SNEGSKA (reference sequence). The CDR3 spans 14 residues.

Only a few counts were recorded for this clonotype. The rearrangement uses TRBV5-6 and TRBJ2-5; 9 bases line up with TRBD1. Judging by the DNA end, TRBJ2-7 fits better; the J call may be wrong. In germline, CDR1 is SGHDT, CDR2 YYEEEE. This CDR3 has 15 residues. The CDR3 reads CASRAAGTGTYEQYF. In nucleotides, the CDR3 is TGTGCCAGCAGGGCGGCCGGGACAGGGACCTACGAGCAGTACTTC.

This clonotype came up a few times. The CDR3 sequence: CAISVGTSGVGNEQFF. CDR3 in DNA: TGTGCCATCAGTGTTGGGACTAGCGGGGTAGGTAATGAGCAGTTCTTC. The rearrangement links TRBV10-3 to TRBJ2-1, with 13 bases matching TRBD2. Germline CDR1 reads ENHRY; CDR2 reads SYGVKD. J gave up 7 bases and V 4 bases, and 7 bases lay outside the gene matches. This CDR3 contains 16 residues.

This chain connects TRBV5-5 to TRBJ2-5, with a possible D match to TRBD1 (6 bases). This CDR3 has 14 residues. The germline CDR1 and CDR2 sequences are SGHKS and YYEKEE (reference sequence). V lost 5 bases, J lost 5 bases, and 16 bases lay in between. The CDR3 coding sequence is TGTGCCAGCAGGGTGACAGGAACTGGGGAGACCCAGTACTTC. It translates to CASRVTGTGETQYF. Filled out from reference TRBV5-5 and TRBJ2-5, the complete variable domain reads DAGVTQSPTHLIKTRGQQVTLRCSPISGHKSVSWYQQVLGQGPQFIFQYYEKEERGRGNFPDRFSARQFPNYSSELNVNALLLGDSALYLCASRVTGTGETQYFGPGTRLLVL.